This T cell receptor beta chain was found in a study of cytomegalovirus exposure and HLA in healthy donors (dated by TCRdb to between 2016 and 2019). Regarding the complete study: An earlier analysis of approximately 640 of the donors reported 250 to 350 Gb of sequence data and 100 million to 140 million unique TCR beta sequences from 190 million or so T cells. Of the approximately 370 genotyped donors, 75% to 85% were placed in the genetic ancestry cluster associated with self-reported Caucasian donors. Roughly five DR-DQ haplotypes were handled as single units for association and clustering because linkage in the cohort was strong. To decide whether each TCR beta V gene segment behaved as functional or pseudogenic, an earlier analysis of approximately 600 of the donors relied on high-throughput TCR beta sequencing. Along with the approximately 700-subject first cohort, a separate validation cohort of 120 different subjects was used. The study was designed to test whether signatures of past pathogen exposure could be identified by cataloging public T cell receptors. Every repertoire in the discovery cohort had been generated on one and the same sequencing platform. In a later genetic analysis, genome-wide SNP genotypes for about 55% of the roughly 700 donors were used, and that subset was treated as a discovery cohort. Typing coverage varied by locus: about 629-640 donors for A, B, C, DRB1 and DQB1; about 520 for DQA1; 600 to 610 for DPA1; about 450 for DPB1. The study profiled the T cell repertoires of about 640 subjects by immunosequencing and related them to cytomegalovirus serostatus. The later analysis used no new phenotypic data to find candidate immune exposures, relying instead on TCR beta sequences and their occurrence across donors. Across approximately 420 genotyped donors of the cohort, an average of about 240,000 unique TCR beta nucleotide sequences per donor were sequenced, and roughly 20% of those sequences were non-productive. The study combined high-throughput TCR immunosequencing, statistical association of individual TCRs with disease status, and machine learning to predict cytomegalovirus infection status. Class I and class II HLA loci were covered by the typing at four-digit resolution. Alongside the repertoire data, information on donor age, sex, ethnicity and CMV serostatus was compiled. Roughly 300 gigabases of sequencing data and around 80 million unique TCR sequences made up an early release that covered over 550 HLA-typed donors. A later analysis re-examined previously published TCR beta repertoires from more than 650 donors and added high-resolution HLA genotyping to investigate patterns of TCR occurrence.

The library was produced with the immunoSEQ multiplex PCR assay. For the multiplex PCR, a mixture combining 60 forward primers for TCR Vbeta segments and 13 reverse primers for TCR Jbeta segments was used. Amplification of the CDR3 region of rearranged TCR beta genes was performed with a multiplex PCR assay on genomic DNA. Amplified TCR beta libraries were sequenced as 87-base-pair reads on the Illumina HiSeq System. The original methods were these. Across the 700 or so repertoires, a later analysis counted tens of millions of unique TCR beta chains, around 11 million of which were shared by at least two donors. A nearest-neighbor algorithm error-corrected the raw reads and collapsed the reads into unique sequences, merging closely related sequences to remove PCR and sequencing errors. V, D and J gene segments were assigned by aligning CDR3 sequences to IMGT reference sequences. For a sequence to be retained, at least a six-nucleotide match to both a V gene segment and a J gene segment was required. Rearrangements were called productive when the CDR3 lacked stop codons and stayed in frame with V and J; all others were non-productive. Following IMGT convention, CDR3 was defined as the stretch from the second conserved V-encoded cysteine up to the conserved J-encoded phenylalanine. Sequences without an unambiguous match to a single V gene segment were excluded from the earlier analysis of several hundred of the donors. In an earlier analysis of roughly 600 of the donors, a V segment was called functional when productive rearrangements were above 56.7%, and segregating when the standard deviation between donors exceeded 5%. A statistical classification framework was built to diagnose cytomegalovirus status from the catalog of TCR beta chain sequences. V and J gene assignment, in a later analysis, came from comparing TCR nucleotide sequences with IMGT/GENE-DB human TR gene sequences. Using the TCRdist pipeline, a later analysis assigned CDR3 sequences along with most-parsimonious VDJ recombination scenarios. In a later analysis, each TCR beta chain was defined by its CDR3 amino acid sequence together with its V-gene family, and reads lacking a unique V-gene family were excluded. In a later analysis, 500 to 650 highly shared, low-generation-probability nucleotide sequences were removed to address suspected cross-contamination and a sequencing artifact. A later analysis calculated a clonal expansion index for each public chain from normalized within-repertoire ranks of inferred template counts. In a later analysis, generation probabilities were computed with a VDJ recombination model fitted to out-of-frame rearrangements, and the resulting probabilities were checked against IGoR. A later analysis scored TCR-TCR, TCR-HLA and TCR-CMV co-occurrence with hypergeometric tests, applying a repertoire-size bias correction to TCR pairs. False discovery rates were estimated in a later analysis by permuting HLA or CMV assignments 20 times. In a later analysis, co-occurring TCRs were grouped with DBSCAN, and TCRdist sequence similarity was added when clustering was performed within HLA-allele-positive subsets. Co-occurrence clustering excluded repertoires with fewer than 30,000 or more than 120,000 public chains, plus five with anomalous nucleotide sharing. Drawn from immuneACCESS, this table holds only the in-frame rearrangements with V and J called that TCRdb kept. Clones are partly lost; checked studies trace under half to an unresolved V gene and leave the rest unexplained. V and J calls and clone size are as listed in that table; D and trimming were resolved from the DNA. The sample contains approximately 180,000 clones, nearly 80% of them found a single time. Of the sample, less than 8% is held by the ten largest clones.

The research as a whole found: An earlier analysis of roughly 570 of the donors showed that most TCR beta V segments appeared in productive rearrangements either about 90% or about 30% of the time, which broadly matched IMGT annotations. Most CMV-associated TCR beta chains appeared to be HLA-restricted in a later analysis, and the HLA associations seemed to be driven largely by CMV exposure. Some IMGT-functional V segments, including TRBV6-2 and TRBV6-3, could not be distinguished by the 87-base-pair reads and were therefore excluded. Specific HLA alleles were associated with 15,000 to 20,000 TCR beta sequences at a false discovery rate of 0.05 in a later analysis. A later analysis found that HLA-associated TCR beta chains were more clonally expanded and had lower generation probabilities than equally common non-associated chains. When HLA alleles, especially DR and DQ, strongly co-occurred, attributing TCR associations to individual alleles was difficult. Because some donors lacked HLA typing at each locus, the association tests relied only on the typed subset. Roughly uniform sequencing depth across donors was assumed in presence/absence analyses, although this assumption may not hold. The cohort was sequenced for TCR beta chains only, and without alpha or paired-chain data the features that could be detected were limited. About 17 rarely observed V segments, including chromosome 9 orphons, were excluded from the earlier analysis of several hundred of the donors because counts were too low. In a later analysis, several top co-occurrence clusters were reported to appear linked to parvovirus B19, influenza, CMV and Epstein-Barr virus. Most TCR sequences were observed very rarely across donors, whereas some public TCRs were present in many individuals. The classifier was reported to diagnose cytomegalovirus status with high specificity and sensitivity in both the original and validation cohorts. Correlated functional status among segregating V segments might be attributable to linkage disequilibrium, but an unknown experimental factor could not be ruled out. In a later analysis, TCR association rates were found to vary across HLA loci, with the most associated TCRs seen for DRB1 alleles and the fewest for HLA-C alleles. A total of 150 to 200 TCR beta chains were listed by the study as associated with cytomegalovirus. In vitro tests confirmed that three of the cytomegalovirus-associated TCR beta chains recognize cytomegalovirus antigens. According to a later genetic analysis, donors in an Asian-associated ancestry cluster had fewer N-insertions in productive TCRs than the approximately 670-donor mean. The authors suggested that the approach could potentially be generalized to other disease states and immunological phenotypes. V-gene and J-gene trimming of TCR beta chains was associated with a missense DCLRE1C variant in a later genetic analysis, and the association was replicated in an independent cohort. A further reported finding was that TCR beta sequences accurately predicted the HLA-A and HLA-B alleles for most subjects in the first cohort. A group of highly shared sequence variants was considered likely to be a technical artifact of the sequencing pipeline. The only immune exposure information available for the cohort was CMV serostatus.

The CDR3 runs 13 amino acids, cysteine and phenylalanine included. Only CDR3 DNA remains: 39 bases, in frame from the first base. Looking up the germline V gene yields CDR1 MGHRA and CDR2 YSYEKL. The V and J ends are trimmed by 9 bases and 2 bases, leaving 10 bases between them. The cohort consisted of some 730 healthy bone marrow donors. At the time of sampling, every cohort member was nominally healthy, though immune exposures that went unrecorded were likely present. The donor tested CMV seropositive, placing the donor among the 250 to 350 seropositive members of the cohort. Each donor provided a peripheral blood sample, and peripheral blood mononuclear cells were used for TCR beta sequencing. Genomic DNA was extracted from the blood cell samples with the Qiagen DNeasy Blood Extraction Kit. This clone has more than one count but fewer than ten. Its binding antigen is unknown. Within one base of it there is no much larger clone, and no base qualities were kept.

The TCR originated in a man aged 35-49 years in good health and CMV-seropositive. The material sequenced was PBMCs. The receptor chain draws on TRBV4-1 and TRBJ1-4; the D region possibly corresponds to TRBD1 (6 bases align). The CDR3 reads CASEGETNEKLFF. DNA sequence: TGCGCCAGTGAGGGGGAGACTAATGAAAAACTGTTTTTT.